The sequence of this T cell receptor beta chain was determined in a study of identical twins. Using its own MiXCR run on the 5' RACE reads, TCRdb lists one record per CDR3 protein. The sample lists 1.5 million to 2 million distinct CDR3 sequences, 32% seen once, with less than 0.35% in the top ten. Study-wide points: Interpretation of the results relied on cross-sectional statistical analysis and not on following the same donors.

The CDR3 has 15 residues. The germline V gene has CDR1 MGHRA and CDR2 YSYEKL. V was trimmed by 0 bases and J by 3 bases, leaving 9 bases between them. As regards this clonotype: The antigen remains undetermined.

The sample comprised cord blood. The receptor was derived from a newborn girl in good health. The genes are TRBV4-1 and TRBJ2-1; tentatively, D is TRBD2 (6 bases). CDR3 bases: TGCGCCAGCAGCCAAGAACGGGGGTTCTACAATGAGCAGTTCTTC. This encodes CASSQERGFYNEQFF.